The TCR beta chain under discussion was sequenced for a study of blood T cell repertoires in COVID-19 (TCRdb year 2020). For the study in its entirety: Samples covering the acute and convalescent phases of COVID-19 were provided by collaborators in the United States, Italy and Spain. Sample metadata almost always included a de-identified subject ID, COVID-19 status, age in years and sex. The dataset comprised deeply sampled blood TCRbeta repertoires from subjects exposed to, actively infected with, or recovered from COVID-19. Where available, HLA class I and class II types were obtained from metadata supplied by the sample provider rather than from assay-based typing. The repertoires were released in a freely available public database intended as a resource for research on the immune response to SARS-CoV-2. The prospective study material was composed of cDNA or gDNA derived from T cells, B-cell-depleted T cells, or PBMCs. Samples were obtained from the ongoing ImmuneRACE study (first 160 participants) and from approximately 1,200 subjects provided by 6 global collaborators. Paper-wide results and their limitations: The amount of clinical and demographic metadata varied by source and participant and was provided uncurated.

TCRbeta CDR3 regions were amplified from genomic DNA by means of the immunoSEQ Assay, a bias-controlled multiplex PCR. As for the original processing: The number of nucleated cells in each sample was estimated by amplification of reference gene primers within the assay. To quantify the absolute abundance of each unique TCRbeta CDR3 rearrangement, sequence reads were collapsed and filtered. Productive Simpson clonality was computed per sample as the square root of Simpson's diversity index over productive rearrangements. This immuneACCESS table, as held by TCRdb, lists in-frame sequences with V and J called but not all clones. Of the missing ones, under half trace to an unresolved V gene in checked studies; the others have no known cause. The V and J calls and clone size were taken over from that table, and D and trimming were inferred from the DNA. Within this sample are approximately 250,000 clones, with 84% of them counted one time only. In total, the top ten clones hold 8% to 9.5% of the sample.

The germline V gene yields KGHDR for CDR1 and SFDVKD for CDR2. V is pruned by 0 bases and J by 9 bases, leaving 12 bases of the junction without a gene match. Including cysteine and phenylalanine, the CDR3 has 17 amino acids. The entry retains the CDR3 DNA only, 51 bases that are in frame from base 1. Comment on this clone: Its target antigen remains unknown. Per-base qualities were not stored, and no clone one base away is much larger.

Each collaborating institution followed its own protocols to collect whole blood in K2EDTA tubes. For TCRbeta analysis, collaborators shipped samples as frozen whole blood, isolated PBMCs, or DNA extracted from either of those sample types. The TCR originated in a human donor in a cohort sampled during active COVID-19. Sample: peripheral blood. This sequence uses TRBV24-1 and TRBJ1-5, with 8 middle bases fitting TRBD1. The sequenced DNA: TGTGCCACCAGTGATTTGGCTCTGGGACAGGAGGATCGGCCCCAGCATTTT. Translated, it gives CATSDLALGQEDRPQHF.